This TCR beta chain was identified during a study of cytomegalovirus exposure and HLA in healthy donors. The germline V and J ends were trimmed by 4 bases and 4 bases, with 15 bases remaining between them. Germline CDR1 and CDR2: GTSNPN and SVGIG (reference sequence). This CDR3 region has 14 residues. Each donor's status was that of a healthy bone marrow donor. The PCR ran on 60 Vbeta and 13 Jbeta primers. Assay: immunoSEQ multiplex PCR; the TCRdb copy retains only in-frame clones and omits some. This sample has about 220,000 clones, with under 80% found just once. The rearrangement links TRBV30 to TRBJ2-3; D perhaps matches TRBD1 (6 bases). The clonotype originates from a woman in her 30s in good health and CMV-seronegative. Sequencing was done on a sample of PBMCs. In nucleotides, the CDR3 is TGTGCCTGGACCCTCTCCAGGGGAGCAGATACGCAGTATTTT. Translating it yields CAWTLSRGADTQYF. The whole variable domain, remainder taken from reference TRBV30 and TRBJ2-3, is SQTIHQWPATLVQPVGSPLSLECTVEGTSNPNLYWYRQAAGRGLQLLFYSVGIGQISSEVPQNLSASRPQDRQFILSSKKLLLSDSGFYLCAWTLSRGADTQYFGPGTRLTVL.